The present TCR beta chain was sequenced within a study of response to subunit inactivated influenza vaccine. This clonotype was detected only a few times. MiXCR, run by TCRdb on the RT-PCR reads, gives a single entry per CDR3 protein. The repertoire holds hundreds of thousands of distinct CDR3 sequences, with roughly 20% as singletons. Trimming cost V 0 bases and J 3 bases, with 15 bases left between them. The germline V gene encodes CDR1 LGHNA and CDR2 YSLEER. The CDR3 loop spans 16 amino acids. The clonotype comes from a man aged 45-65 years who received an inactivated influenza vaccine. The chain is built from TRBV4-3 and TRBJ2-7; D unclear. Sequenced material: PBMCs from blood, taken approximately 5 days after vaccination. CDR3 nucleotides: TGCGCCAGCAGCCAAGAAGTCAAAGAGCGCCTCTACGAGCAGTACTTC. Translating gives CASSQEVKERLYEQYF.